This TCR beta chain was recovered during a study of blood T cell repertoires in COVID-19. Looking at the study overall: Sources were T cells, B-cell-depleted T cells, or PBMCs; the material itself was cDNA or gDNA.

V shed 6 bases and J 7 bases; nucleotides not matched to a gene: 4. This CDR3 has 13 residues. Germline-derived CDR1 and CDR2 are MNHEY and SVGAGI. Generated by immunoSEQ multiplex PCR, the TCRdb table keeps only in-frame clones and is missing some. Of some 73,000 clones in the sample, 75% to 90% were seen once. This TCR came from an elderly woman with active or convalescent COVID-19. Input material: peripheral blood. The chain carries TRBV6-5 and TRBJ1-5, with 9 bases identical to TRBD1. CDR3 sequence: CASSDGQGQPQHF. The CDR3, as DNA: TGTGCCAGCAGCGACGGACAGGGGCAGCCCCAGCATTTT.